The following is a T cell receptor beta chain sequence with its context. This clone appeared once. Its antigen is still unknown. The sample holds no much larger clone one base away, and base qualities are not on file. The method behind the library was the immunoSEQ multiplex PCR assay. For the multiplex PCR, a mixture combining 60 forward primers for TCR Vbeta segments and 13 reverse primers for TCR Jbeta segments was used. Amplification of the CDR3 region of rearranged TCR beta genes was performed with a multiplex PCR assay on genomic DNA. The Illumina HiSeq System was used to sequence the amplified TCR beta libraries as 87-base-pair reads. The source study handled its data this way. In a later analysis, around 80 million unique TCR beta chains were counted across the 666 repertoires, and some 10 million of these chains were shared by at least two donors. A nearest-neighbor algorithm error-corrected the raw reads and collapsed the reads into unique sequences, merging closely related sequences to remove PCR and sequencing errors. Alignment of CDR3 sequences to IMGT reference sequences was used to assign V, D and J gene segments. For a sequence to be retained, at least a six-nucleotide match to both a V gene segment and a J gene segment was required. A rearrangement counted as productive if the CDR3 had no stop codons and remained in frame with V and J, and every other rearrangement counted as non-productive. CDR3 was defined by IMGT convention, running from the second conserved V-encoded cysteine to the conserved J-encoded phenylalanine. The earlier analysis of about 560 of the donors excluded any sequence lacking an unambiguous match to a single V gene segment. In an earlier analysis of almost 600 of the donors, a V segment was called functional when productive rearrangements were above 56.7%, and segregating when the standard deviation between donors exceeded 5%. A statistical classification framework was built for diagnosing cytomegalovirus status from the catalog of TCR beta chain sequences. In a later analysis, V and J genes were assigned by comparing TCR nucleotide sequences against IMGT/GENE-DB human TR gene sequences. In a later analysis, CDR3 sequences and most-parsimonious VDJ recombination scenarios were assigned using the TCRdist pipeline. In a later analysis, each TCR beta chain was defined by its CDR3 amino acid sequence together with its V-gene family, and reads lacking a unique V-gene family were excluded. In a later analysis, 450 to 600 highly shared, low-generation-probability nucleotide sequences were removed to address suspected cross-contamination and a sequencing artifact. In a later analysis, a clonal expansion index for each public chain was calculated from normalized within-repertoire ranks of inferred template counts. A later analysis computed generation probabilities with a VDJ recombination model fitted to out-of-frame rearrangements, and checked the results against IGoR. In a later analysis, TCR-TCR, TCR-HLA and TCR-CMV co-occurrence was scored with hypergeometric tests, and a repertoire-size bias correction was applied to TCR pairs. To estimate false discovery rates, a later analysis permuted the HLA or CMV assignments 20 times. In a later analysis, co-occurring TCRs were grouped using DBSCAN, and TCRdist sequence similarity was added for clustering within HLA-allele-positive subsets. Co-occurrence clustering excluded repertoires with fewer than 30,000 or more than 120,000 public chains, plus five with anomalous nucleotide sharing. In its TCRdb copy, this immuneACCESS table keeps in-frame sequences only and misses some clones. Where compared with another copy, unresolved V genes explain less than half of these, and the others have no known cause. The V and J calls and the clone size are those of that table, but D and trimming were determined from the DNA. For this sample the table gives around 150,000 clones, of which less than 90% were detected only once. About 4% of the sample goes to the ten largest clones.

The sample comes from a study of cytomegalovirus exposure and HLA in healthy donors (dated by TCRdb to about 2017). For the study in its entirety: In an earlier analysis of 587 of the donors, 250 to 350 Gb of sequence data and just under 120 million unique TCR beta sequences from roughly 190 million T cells were reported. To predict cytomegalovirus infection status, the study brought together high-throughput TCR immunosequencing, statistical association of individual TCRs with disease status, and machine learning. Among the approximately 420 genotyped donors, approximately 81% belonged to the genetic ancestry cluster associated with self-reported Caucasian donors. Donor age, sex, ethnicity and CMV serostatus were compiled together with the repertoire data. In a later genetic analysis, genome-wide SNP genotypes for about three fifths of the roughly 670 donors were used, and that subset was treated as a discovery cohort. In a later analysis, previously published TCR beta repertoires from 600 to 850 donors were re-analyzed and high-resolution HLA genotyping was added so that TCR occurrence patterns could be studied. The study aimed to test whether cataloging public T cell receptors could reveal signatures of past pathogen exposure. All discovery cohort repertoires had been generated on a single sequencing platform. The number of typed donors differed by locus: about 620-640 for A, B, C, DRB1 and DQB1; approximately 520 for DQA1; over 600 for DPA1; and about 450 for DPB1. Rather than using new phenotypic data, the later analysis identified candidate immune exposures from TCR beta sequences and from how often those sequences occurred across donors. On average, around 240,000 unique TCR beta nucleotide sequences were sequenced per donor among about 400 genotyped donors of the cohort, with 15% to 20% of those sequences being non-productive. HLA typing included class I and class II loci at four-digit resolution. Using immunosequencing, the study profiled T cell repertoires from roughly 650 subjects and related those repertoires to cytomegalovirus serostatus. Roughly 320 gigabases of sequencing data and 70 million to 95 million unique TCR sequences made up an early release that covered nearly 650 HLA-typed donors. In addition to the first cohort of approximately 670 subjects, a separate validation cohort of 130 or so different subjects was used. An earlier analysis of fewer than 750 of the donors used high-throughput TCR beta sequencing to judge whether each TCR beta V gene segment behaved as functional or pseudogenic. Roughly 5 DR-DQ haplotypes were treated as single units for association and clustering because of strong linkage in the cohort. The investigation overall reported the following: Immune exposure information for the cohort was limited to CMV serostatus. A later analysis found that HLA-associated TCR beta chains were more clonally expanded and had lower generation probabilities than equally common non-associated chains. In both the original and validation cohorts, the classifier was reported to diagnose cytomegalovirus status with high specificity and sensitivity. While some public TCRs were present in many individuals, most TCR sequences turned up only very rarely across donors. About 17 rarely observed V segments, including chromosome 9 orphons, were excluded from the earlier analysis of several hundred of the donors because counts were too low. A later analysis found that most CMV-associated TCR beta chains appeared HLA-restricted, with HLA associations seemingly driven largely by CMV exposure. In an earlier analysis of 587 of the donors, most TCR beta V segments appeared in productive rearrangements about 87% or about 30% of the time, broadly matching IMGT annotations. The authors suggested that the approach could potentially be generalized to other disease states and immunological phenotypes. A cluster of highly shared sequence variants was judged likely to be a technical artifact of the sequencing pipeline. This cohort had only TCR beta chains sequenced, and the lack of alpha or paired-chain data limited which features could be detected. At a false discovery rate of 0.05, a later analysis linked 15,000 to 20,000 TCR beta sequences to specific HLA alleles. In a later analysis, several top co-occurrence clusters were reported to appear linked to parvovirus B19, influenza, CMV and Epstein-Barr virus. Presence/absence analyses assumed roughly uniform sequencing depth across donors, an assumption that may not hold. When HLA alleles, especially DR and DQ, strongly co-occurred, attributing TCR associations to individual alleles was difficult. HLA typing was unavailable for some donors at each locus, so association tests used only the typed subset. A further reported finding was that TCR beta sequences accurately predicted the HLA-A and HLA-B alleles for most subjects in the first cohort. According to a later analysis, TCR association rates differed among HLA loci, with DRB1 alleles showing the most associated TCRs and HLA-C alleles showing the fewest. Three of the identified cytomegalovirus-associated TCR beta chains were confirmed in vitro to be specific for cytomegalovirus antigens. Correlated functional status among segregating V segments might be attributable to linkage disequilibrium, but an unknown experimental factor could not be ruled out. The study gave a list of about 160 TCR beta chains associated with cytomegalovirus. A later genetic analysis associated a missense DCLRE1C variant with V-gene and J-gene trimming of TCR beta chains, and an independent cohort replicated the association. According to a later genetic analysis, donors in an Asian-associated ancestry cluster had fewer N-insertions in productive TCRs than the roughly 700-donor mean.

In total, approximately 690 healthy bone marrow donors made up the cohort. At the time of sampling, all cohort members were nominally healthy, though unrecorded immune exposures were likely present. The donor tested CMV seropositive, placing the donor among the 289 seropositive members of the cohort. Each donor provided a peripheral blood sample, and peripheral blood mononuclear cells were used for TCR beta sequencing. The Qiagen DNeasy Blood Extraction Kit was used to extract genomic DNA from the blood cell samples. The clonotype comes from a man aged 50 or older in good health and CMV-seropositive. Material for sequencing was PBMCs.

CDR3 sequence: CASSAYAGGVGYGYTF. The base sequence is TGTGCCAGCAGCGCCTATGCGGGGGGGGTGGGCTATGGCTACACCTTC. Recombination linked TRBV7-8 to TRBJ1-2; 5 matching bases give a weak D call of TRBD1. The cysteine opens and the phenylalanine closes a CDR3 of 16 amino acids. The retained sequence is limited to the CDR3, 48 bases, with the frame set at the first base. Reading the germline V gene gives CDR1 SGHVS and CDR2 FQNEAQ. The junction shows trimming of 5 bases on V and 4 bases on J, plus 20 bases between the germline ends.